The clone carrying this T cell receptor (beta chain) was counted many times. Its antigen remains unknown. These data are taken from a study of T cells in Graves' hyperthyroidism and ophthalmopathy. The wider study: Specimen type is peripheral blood, collected at initial diagnosis prior to any treatment. Overall study findings and caveats: A model of 13 V-J pairs discriminated ophthalmopathy from stable hyperthyroidism.

Newly diagnosed patients aged 18 to 65 had hyperthyroidism of under 2 months' duration. The CDR3 runs 16 residues. V was pared by 2 bases and J by 6 bases, with 8 bases of the junction left unmatched. Amplification yielded TCR beta CDR3 regions, with RNA transcripts as the source. The HTBI primer set served for first-round RT-PCR of the TCR CDR3. TCRdb reprocessed the multiplex PCR reads with MiXCR, giving one entry per CDR3 protein. The sample includes about 350,000 distinct CDR3 sequences, over 11% seen only once; the top ten take 20% to 25%. This chain joins TRBV12-3 or TRBV12-4 and TRBJ2-3; 10 bases align to TRBD2. The receptor was isolated from a woman aged 25-40 years with Graves' hyperthyroidism. Sequences were obtained from blood. The CDR3, as DNA: TGTGCCAGCAGTTTATCCGGATTAGCGGGAGGCGATACGCAGTATTTT. Its translation: CASSLSGLAGGDTQYF.